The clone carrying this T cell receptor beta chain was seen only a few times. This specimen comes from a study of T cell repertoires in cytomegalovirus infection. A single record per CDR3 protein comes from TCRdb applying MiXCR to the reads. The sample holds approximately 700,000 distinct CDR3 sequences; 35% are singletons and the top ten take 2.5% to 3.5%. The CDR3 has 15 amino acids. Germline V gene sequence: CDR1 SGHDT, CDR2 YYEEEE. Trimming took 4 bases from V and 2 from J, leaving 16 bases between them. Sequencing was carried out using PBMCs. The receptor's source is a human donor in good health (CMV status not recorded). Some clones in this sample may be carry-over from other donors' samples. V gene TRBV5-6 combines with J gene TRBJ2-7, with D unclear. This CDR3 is CASSPDVYGTYEQYF. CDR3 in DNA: TGTGCCAGCAGCCCCGATGTTTACGGAACCTACGAGCAGTACTTC.